A selection of T cell receptor beta chains follows, all from one sample in a study of cytomegalovirus exposure and HLA in healthy donors. TCRdb keeps only in-frame clones here, not all; method: immunoSEQ multiplex PCR. The sample includes over 100,000 clones, roughly 86% seen only once; the top ten take about 3.7%. Source material: PBMCs. Receptors originate from a man younger than 40 in good health and CMV-seronegative. Each CDR3 is given with its conserved first and last residue. Each record gives: V gene, D gene, clone size, CDR3 length, J gene, CDR3 protein, CDR3 DNA. A D gene is named only where the DNA matches it firmly. Clone size is shown for a subset of rows, as once, few, many or a class of expanded clone.

v_gene: TRBV20-1
d_gene: .
abundance: few
len: 11
j_gene: TRBJ1-1
CDR3aa: CSAPGRGVAFF
CDR3nt: TGCAGTGCACCCGGGAGGGGAGTAGCTTTCTTT

v_gene: TRBV4-2
d_gene: TRBD1
abundance: .
len: 17
j_gene: TRBJ2-1
CDR3aa: CASSQGQGRLGYNEQFF
CDR3nt: TGTGCCAGCAGCCAAGGACAGGGGAGGTTGGGCTACAATGAGCAGTTCTTC

v_gene: TRBV7-2
d_gene: TRBD1
abundance: once
len: 14
j_gene: TRBJ1-3
CDR3aa: CASSLQGVGNTIYF
CDR3nt: TGTGCCAGCAGCCTACAGGGGGTTGGAAACACCATATATTTT

v_gene: TRBV27
d_gene: TRBD1
abundance: .
len: 12
j_gene: TRBJ2-7
CDR3aa: CASSLTGVEQYF
CDR3nt: TGTGCCAGCAGTTTGACAGGGGTCGAGCAGTACTTC

v_gene: TRBV25-1
d_gene: TRBD2
abundance: .
len: 16
j_gene: TRBJ2-1
CDR3aa: CASSELAGVSYNEQFF
CDR3nt: TGTGCCAGCAGTGAATTAGCGGGGGTTTCCTACAATGAGCAGTTCTTC

v_gene: TRBV9
d_gene: TRBD1
abundance: .
len: 12
j_gene: TRBJ1-1
CDR3aa: CASSGKGAEAFF
CDR3nt: TGTGCCAGCAGCGGGAAGGGGGCAGAAGCTTTCTTT

v_gene: TRBV10-2
d_gene: TRBD1
abundance: once
len: 17
j_gene: TRBJ1-1
CDR3aa: CASSGIYRGLGNTEAFF
CDR3nt: TGCGCCAGCAGTGGCATTTACAGGGGGCTGGGGAACACTGAAGCTTTCTTT

v_gene: TRBV11-2
d_gene: .
abundance: .
len: 16
j_gene: TRBJ1-5
CDR3aa: CASSPSGGQGSQPQHF
CDR3nt: TGTGCCAGCAGCCCTTCCGGGGGGCAGGGGAGCCAGCCCCAGCATTTT

v_gene: TRBV6-5
d_gene: .
abundance: .
len: 11
j_gene: TRBJ2-7
CDR3aa: CASTQGQLQYF
CDR3nt: TGTGCCAGCACCCAGGGTCAGCTACAGTACTTC

v_gene: TRBV6-5
d_gene: .
abundance: .
len: 14
j_gene: TRBJ2-6
CDR3aa: CASSEDSGANVLTF
CDR3nt: TGTGCCAGCAGTGAGGACTCTGGGGCCAACGTCCTGACTTTC

v_gene: TRBV18
d_gene: .
abundance: once
len: 13
j_gene: TRBJ2-5
CDR3aa: CASSPSREETQYF
CDR3nt: TGTGCCAGCTCACCCTCGAGGGAAGAGACCCAGTACTTC

v_gene: TRBV2
d_gene: TRBD2
abundance: .
len: 16
j_gene: TRBJ2-1
CDR3aa: CASSGGTGGSYNEQFF
CDR3nt: TGTGCCAGCAGTGGGGGGACGGGGGGCTCCTACAATGAGCAGTTCTTC

v_gene: TRBV4-1
d_gene: .
abundance: .
len: 13
j_gene: TRBJ2-7
CDR3aa: CASSQDRAYEQYF
CDR3nt: TGCGCCAGCAGCCAAGACAGGGCCTACGAGCAGTACTTC

v_gene: TRBV7-9
d_gene: .
abundance: .
len: 15
j_gene: TRBJ2-2
CDR3aa: CASSFRALNTGELFF
CDR3nt: TGTGCCAGCAGCTTCAGGGCCCTGAACACCGGGGAGCTGTTTTTT

v_gene: TRBV6-5
d_gene: TRBD1
abundance: .
len: 16
j_gene: TRBJ1-4
CDR3aa: CASSSLTGAGYEKLFF
CDR3nt: TGTGCCAGCAGTTCCCTTACAGGGGCTGGATATGAAAAACTGTTTTTT

v_gene: TRBV7-3
d_gene: TRBD2
abundance: .
len: 14
j_gene: TRBJ2-1
CDR3aa: CASSSTSGGTEQFF
CDR3nt: TGTGCCAGCAGCTCAACTAGCGGGGGGACTGAGCAGTTCTTC

v_gene: TRBV7-2
d_gene: TRBD1
abundance: .
len: 14
j_gene: TRBJ1-4
CDR3aa: CASSPRGGREKLFF
CDR3nt: TGTGCCAGCAGCCCCCGAGGGGGCAGGGAAAAACTGTTTTTT

v_gene: TRBV7-3
d_gene: TRBD1
abundance: .
len: 14
j_gene: TRBJ2-7
CDR3aa: CASSLATGGYEQYF
CDR3nt: TGTGCCAGCAGCTTAGCTACAGGGGGCTACGAGCAGTACTTC

v_gene: TRBV6-6
d_gene: .
abundance: .
len: 15
j_gene: TRBJ2-5
CDR3aa: CASSPYSTSVETQYF
CDR3nt: TGTGCCAGCAGTCCATACTCGACTAGTGTGGAGACCCAGTACTTC

v_gene: TRBV29-1
d_gene: .
abundance: .
len: 14
j_gene: TRBJ1-5
CDR3aa: CSVEVVGSHQPQHF
CDR3nt: TGCAGCGTTGAAGTTGTCGGGTCCCATCAGCCCCAGCATTTT

v_gene: TRBV5-1
d_gene: .
abundance: .
len: 12
j_gene: TRBJ1-2
CDR3aa: CASSLRGFGYTF
CDR3nt: TGCGCCAGCAGCTTACGGGGGTTTGGCTACACCTTC

v_gene: TRBV5-8
d_gene: TRBD1
abundance: .
len: 15
j_gene: TRBJ2-7
CDR3aa: CASSPGTGRPPRQYF
CDR3nt: TGTGCCAGCAGCCCGGGGACAGGGCGTCCTCCCCGGCAGTACTTC

v_gene: TRBV10-1
d_gene: .
abundance: .
len: 14
j_gene: TRBJ1-1
CDR3aa: CASSYREGVTEAFF
CDR3nt: TGCGCCAGCAGTTACAGGGAAGGAGTCACTGAAGCTTTCTTT

v_gene: TRBV7-8
d_gene: .
abundance: .
len: 16
j_gene: TRBJ1-1
CDR3aa: CASSLAFQGSGTEAFF
CDR3nt: TGTGCCAGCAGCTTAGCTTTTCAGGGCTCAGGCACTGAAGCTTTCTTT

v_gene: TRBV6-5
d_gene: .
abundance: .
len: 15
j_gene: TRBJ2-1
CDR3aa: CASSYNRDMFYEQFF
CDR3nt: TGTGCCAGCAGTTATAACCGGGACATGTTTTATGAGCAGTTCTTC

v_gene: TRBV6-5
d_gene: TRBD1
abundance: .
len: 15
j_gene: TRBJ1-1
CDR3aa: CASSYQAGGFVEAFF
CDR3nt: TGTGCCAGCAGTTATCAGGCAGGGGGCTTTGTCGAAGCTTTCTTT

v_gene: TRBV4-2
d_gene: TRBD2
abundance: once
len: 20
j_gene: TRBJ2-3
CDR3aa: CASSQEMLGLAGGLIDTQYF
CDR3nt: TGTGCCAGCAGCCAAGAGATGTTGGGACTAGCGGGGGGGCTGATAGATACGCAGTATTTT

v_gene: TRBV19
d_gene: .
abundance: .
len: 14
j_gene: TRBJ1-5
CDR3aa: CASSTRRGNQPQHF
CDR3nt: TGTGCCAGTAGCACTAGGAGGGGTAATCAGCCCCAGCATTTT

v_gene: TRBV5-1
d_gene: .
abundance: .
len: 13
j_gene: TRBJ2-7
CDR3aa: CASSLDSQYEQYF
CDR3nt: TGCGCCAGCAGCCTGGACAGCCAGTACGAGCAGTACTTC

v_gene: TRBV12-5
d_gene: TRBD1
abundance: .
len: 16
j_gene: TRBJ2-5
CDR3aa: CASGSTNLGQGETQYF
CDR3nt: TGTGCTAGTGGGTCTACCAACCTGGGACAGGGGGAGACCCAGTACTTC

v_gene: TRBV14
d_gene: .
abundance: .
len: 15
j_gene: TRBJ1-3
CDR3aa: CASSPAGFPGNTIYF
CDR3nt: TGTGCCAGCAGCCCGGCGGGATTCCCTGGAAACACCATATATTTT

v_gene: TRBV25-1
d_gene: .
abundance: .
len: 16
j_gene: TRBJ1-6
CDR3aa: CASSEFWGAGPSPLHF
CDR3nt: TGTGCCAGCAGTGAATTTTGGGGCGCGGGACCTTCACCCCTCCACTTT

v_gene: TRBV9
d_gene: .
abundance: .
len: 15
j_gene: TRBJ2-6
CDR3aa: CASSVAGIGANVLTF
CDR3nt: TGTGCCAGCAGCGTAGCGGGGATAGGGGCCAACGTCCTGACTTTC

v_gene: TRBV4-1
d_gene: TRBD1
abundance: .
len: 16
j_gene: TRBJ1-2
CDR3aa: CASSPIGQGLPHGYTF
CDR3nt: TGCGCCAGCAGCCCAATTGGACAGGGGTTACCCCATGGCTACACCTTC

v_gene: TRBV6-5
d_gene: .
abundance: .
len: 15
j_gene: TRBJ2-5
CDR3aa: CASSYLGPAGETQYF
CDR3nt: TGTGCCAGCAGTTACCTGGGGCCGGCAGGGGAGACCCAGTACTTC

v_gene: TRBV6-1
d_gene: TRBD1
abundance: few
len: 15
j_gene: TRBJ2-2
CDR3aa: CASSTGQGPTGELFF
CDR3nt: TGTGCCAGCAGTACGGGACAGGGGCCCACCGGGGAGCTGTTTTTT

v_gene: TRBV5-8
d_gene: TRBD1
abundance: once
len: 13
j_gene: TRBJ2-7
CDR3aa: CASSWDREGKQYF
CDR3nt: TGTGCCAGCAGCTGGGACAGGGAAGGGAAGCAGTACTTC

v_gene: TRBV7-9
d_gene: .
abundance: .
len: 17
j_gene: TRBJ2-7
CDR3aa: CASSLGSMGAPRDEQYF
CDR3nt: TGTGCCAGCAGCTTAGGCTCCATGGGGGCCCCGAGGGACGAGCAGTACTTC

v_gene: TRBV5-4
d_gene: TRBD2
abundance: once
len: 15
j_gene: TRBJ2-2
CDR3aa: CASSPWTSNTGELFF
CDR3nt: TGTGCCAGCAGCCCATGGACTAGCAACACCGGGGAGCTGTTTTTT

v_gene: TRBV28
d_gene: TRBD1
abundance: .
len: 15
j_gene: TRBJ1-2
CDR3aa: CASSTIRTGHYGYTF
CDR3nt: TGTGCCAGCAGTACAATCCGGACAGGACACTATGGCTACACCTTC

v_gene: TRBV4-1
d_gene: .
abundance: .
len: 14
j_gene: TRBJ2-3
CDR3aa: CASSPPVGTDTQYF
CDR3nt: TGCGCCAGCAGCCCTCCTGTCGGGACAGATACGCAGTATTTT

v_gene: TRBV11-2
d_gene: .
abundance: .
len: 13
j_gene: TRBJ1-5
CDR3aa: CASSAVGGQPQHF
CDR3nt: TGTGCCAGCAGCGCCGTGGGAGGGCAGCCCCAGCATTTT

v_gene: TRBV7-2
d_gene: .
abundance: .
len: 15
j_gene: TRBJ2-6
CDR3aa: CASSAIMSGANVLTF
CDR3nt: TGTGCCAGCAGCGCTATCATGTCTGGGGCCAACGTCCTGACTTTC

v_gene: TRBV13
d_gene: TRBD1
abundance: .
len: 14
j_gene: TRBJ2-7
CDR3aa: CASSPRDRGSEQYF
CDR3nt: TGTGCCAGCAGCCCCCGGGACAGGGGGAGCGAGCAGTACTTC

v_gene: TRBV13
d_gene: TRBD1
abundance: once
len: 15
j_gene: TRBJ2-7
CDR3aa: CASSSIGQGVYEQYF
CDR3nt: TGTGCCAGCAGTTCGATAGGACAGGGAGTCTACGAGCAGTACTTC

v_gene: TRBV6-6
d_gene: .
abundance: .
len: 15
j_gene: TRBJ2-3
CDR3aa: CASGSGGRSTDTQYF
CDR3nt: TGTGCCAGCGGCTCCGGGGGGCGATCCACAGATACGCAGTATTTT

v_gene: TRBV7-9
d_gene: .
abundance: .
len: 13
j_gene: TRBJ1-2
CDR3aa: CASSWGTNYGYTF
CDR3nt: TGTGCCAGCAGCTGGGGCACCAACTATGGCTACACCTTC

v_gene: TRBV7-2
d_gene: .
abundance: many
len: 15
j_gene: TRBJ1-1
CDR3aa: CASSPLQGGNTEAFF
CDR3nt: TGTGCCAGCAGCCCCCTACAGGGCGGGAACACTGAAGCTTTCTTT

v_gene: TRBV7-9
d_gene: .
abundance: .
len: 14
j_gene: TRBJ2-1
CDR3aa: CASSLVDSYNEQFF
CDR3nt: TGTGCCAGCAGCTTGGTGGACAGCTACAATGAGCAGTTCTTC

v_gene: TRBV5-5
d_gene: TRBD1
abundance: .
len: 15
j_gene: TRBJ2-1
CDR3aa: CASSLARGPYNEQFF
CDR3nt: TGTGCCAGCAGCTTGGCCAGGGGGCCCTACAATGAGCAGTTCTTC

v_gene: TRBV28
d_gene: .
abundance: .
len: 13
j_gene: TRBJ1-2
CDR3aa: CASSLSGIYGYTF
CDR3nt: TGTGCCAGCAGTTTATCCGGGATCTATGGCTACACCTTC